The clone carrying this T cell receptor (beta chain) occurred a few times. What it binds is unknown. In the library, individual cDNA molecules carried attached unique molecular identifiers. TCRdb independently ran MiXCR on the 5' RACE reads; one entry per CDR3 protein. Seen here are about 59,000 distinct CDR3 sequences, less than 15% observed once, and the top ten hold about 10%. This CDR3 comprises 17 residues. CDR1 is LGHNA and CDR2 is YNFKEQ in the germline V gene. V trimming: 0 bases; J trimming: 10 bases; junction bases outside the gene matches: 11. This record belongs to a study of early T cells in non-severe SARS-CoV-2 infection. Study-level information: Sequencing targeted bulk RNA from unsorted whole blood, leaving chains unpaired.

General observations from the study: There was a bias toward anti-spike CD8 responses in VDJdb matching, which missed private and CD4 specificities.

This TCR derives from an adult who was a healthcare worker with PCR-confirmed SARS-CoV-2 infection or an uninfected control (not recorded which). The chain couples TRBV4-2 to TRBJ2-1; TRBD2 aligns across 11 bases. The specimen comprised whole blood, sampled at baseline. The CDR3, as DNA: TGTGCCAGCAGCCAAGATTTGCGGATACTAGCGGGAGTCGAGCAGTTCTTC. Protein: CASSQDLRILAGVEQFF.